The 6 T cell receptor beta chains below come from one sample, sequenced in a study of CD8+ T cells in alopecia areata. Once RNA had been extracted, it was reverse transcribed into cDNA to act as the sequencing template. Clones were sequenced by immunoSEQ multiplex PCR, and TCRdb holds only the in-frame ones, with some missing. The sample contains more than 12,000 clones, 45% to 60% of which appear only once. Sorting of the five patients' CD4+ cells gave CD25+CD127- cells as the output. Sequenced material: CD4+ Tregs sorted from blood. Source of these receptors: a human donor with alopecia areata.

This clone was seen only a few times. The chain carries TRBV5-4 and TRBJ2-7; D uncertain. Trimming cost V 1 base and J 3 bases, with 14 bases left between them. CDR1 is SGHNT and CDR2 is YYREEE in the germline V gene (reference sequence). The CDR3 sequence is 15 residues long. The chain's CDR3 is CASSLKSLLSYEQYF. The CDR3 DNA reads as TGTGCCAGCAGCTTGAAATCTCTTCTAAGCTACGAGCAGTACTTC.

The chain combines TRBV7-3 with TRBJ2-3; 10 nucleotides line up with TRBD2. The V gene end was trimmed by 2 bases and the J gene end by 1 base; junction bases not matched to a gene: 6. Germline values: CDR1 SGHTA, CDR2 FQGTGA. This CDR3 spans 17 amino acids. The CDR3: CASSLQLTSGGTDTQYF. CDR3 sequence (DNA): TGTGCCAGCAGCTTACAGCTAACTAGCGGGGGCACAGATACGCAGTATTTT.

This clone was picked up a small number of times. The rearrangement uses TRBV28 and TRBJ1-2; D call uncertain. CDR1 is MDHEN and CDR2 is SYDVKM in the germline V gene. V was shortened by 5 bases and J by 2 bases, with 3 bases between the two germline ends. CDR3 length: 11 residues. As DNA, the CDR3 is TGTGCCAGCAGTCAGAACTATGGCTACACCTTC. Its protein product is CASSQNYGYTF.

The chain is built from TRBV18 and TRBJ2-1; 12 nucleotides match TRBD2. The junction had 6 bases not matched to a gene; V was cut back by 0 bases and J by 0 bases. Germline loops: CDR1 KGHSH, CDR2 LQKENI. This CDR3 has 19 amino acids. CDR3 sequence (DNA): TGTGCCAGCTCACCACCTGGACTAGCGGGATACAGCTCCTACAATGAGCAGTTCTTC. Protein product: CASSPPGLAGYSSYNEQFF.

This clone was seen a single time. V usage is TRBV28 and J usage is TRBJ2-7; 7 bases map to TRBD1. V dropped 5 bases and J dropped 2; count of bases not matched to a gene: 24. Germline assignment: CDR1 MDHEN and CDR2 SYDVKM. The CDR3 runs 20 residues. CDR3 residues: CASSHNPHRGFHPLAYEQYF. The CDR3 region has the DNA TGTGCCAGCAGTCATAATCCGCACAGGGGTTTTCACCCGCTGGCCTACGAGCAGTACTTC.

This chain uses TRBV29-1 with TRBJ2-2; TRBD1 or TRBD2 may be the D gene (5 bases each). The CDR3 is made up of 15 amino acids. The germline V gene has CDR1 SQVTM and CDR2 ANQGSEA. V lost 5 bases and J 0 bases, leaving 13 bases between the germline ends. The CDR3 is CSVRLGTANTGELFF. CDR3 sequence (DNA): TGCAGCGTTCGATTAGGGACGGCGAACACCGGGGAGCTGTTTTTT.